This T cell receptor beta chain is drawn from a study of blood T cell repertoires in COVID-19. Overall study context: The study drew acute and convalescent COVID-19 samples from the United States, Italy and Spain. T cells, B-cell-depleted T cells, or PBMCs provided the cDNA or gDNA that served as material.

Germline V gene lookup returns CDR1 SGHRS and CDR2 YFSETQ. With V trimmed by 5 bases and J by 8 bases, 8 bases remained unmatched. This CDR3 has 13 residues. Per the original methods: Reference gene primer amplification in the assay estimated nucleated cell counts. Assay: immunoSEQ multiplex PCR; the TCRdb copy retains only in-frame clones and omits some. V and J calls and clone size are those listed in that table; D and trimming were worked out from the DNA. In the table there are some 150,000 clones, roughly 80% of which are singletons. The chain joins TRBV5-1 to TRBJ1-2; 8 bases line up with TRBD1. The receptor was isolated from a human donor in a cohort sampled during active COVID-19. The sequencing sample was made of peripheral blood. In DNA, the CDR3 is TGCGCCAGCAGTAAAGACAGGGGCGACGGCTACACCTTC. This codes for CASSKDRGDGYTF. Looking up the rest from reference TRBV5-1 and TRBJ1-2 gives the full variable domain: KAGVTQTPRYLIKTRGQQVTLSCSPISGHRSVSWYQQTPGQGLQFLFEYFSETQRNKGNFPGRFSGRQFSNSRSEMNVSTLELGDSALYLCASSKDRGDGYTFGSGTRLTVV.